Listed here are 17 T cell receptor beta chains from one sample, sequenced in a study of blood T cell repertoires in COVID-19 (dated by TCRdb to 2019 to 2021). The library was built by means of the immunoSEQ multiplex PCR assay. The clones in this table, taken by TCRdb from immuneACCESS, are in-frame only. Not every clone is retained; where verified, under half of the shortfall comes from an unresolved V gene, and the cause of the rest is unknown. For this sample the table gives 150,000 or so clones, of which roughly 82% were detected only once. The biggest ten clones account for approximately 16% of the sample. The sequenced sample consisted of peripheral blood. The receptors were gathered from a human donor with acute or convalescent COVID-19. The donor label of this sample is uncertain.

This clone was seen a handful of times. V and J are TRBV18 and TRBJ1-6; 8 positions match TRBD1. The germline gives CDR1 KGHSH, CDR2 LQKENI. The V and J ends lost 1 base and 9 bases, in that order; junction bases with no gene match: 5. CDR3 length equals 15 residues. The CDR3 nucleotides are TGTGCCAGCTCACCACAAGACAGGGGTGGTTCACCCCTCCACTTT. Translating gives CASSPQDRGGSPLHF.

The J gene is TRBJ1-6, the V gene TRBV30, with D hard to call. V lost 1 base and J lost 6, with 13 bases in between. This CDR3 is 15 amino acids long. Germline assignment: CDR1 GTSNPN and CDR2 SVGIG (reference sequence). CDR3 in amino acids: CAWSDRGGGNSPLHF. For the CDR3, the DNA is TGTGCCTGGAGTGATCGTGGAGGAGGTAATTCACCCCTCCACTTT.

This chain uses TRBV11-2 with TRBJ2-3; the match to TRBD2 covers 9 bases. The CDR3 totals 15 residues. The germline V gene encodes CDR1 SGHAT and CDR2 FQNNGV. V lost 1 base, J lost 5 bases, and 4 bases stayed unmatched. For the CDR3, the DNA is TGTGCCAGCAGCTTAGGGGGACTAGCAGGAGATACGCAGTATTTT. Translating gives CASSLGGLAGDTQYF.

The rearrangement links TRBV5-1 to TRBJ1-1, with D tentatively TRBD1 (6 bases). Germline lookup yields CDR1 SGHRS and CDR2 YFSETQ. CDR3 length: 16 residues. With 4 bases removed from V and 3 bases from J, the gap between germline ends came to 19 bases. CDR3 nucleotide sequence: TGCGCCAGCAGCCCCGGGACACCCAAAGGGGACACTGAAGCTTTCTTT. Translated, it gives CASSPGTPKGDTEAFF.

The chain recombines TRBV14 with TRBJ1-2; D possibly corresponds to TRBD1 (5 bases). Germline CDR1 is SGHDN and CDR2 is FVKESK. V lost 1 base, J lost 3 bases, and 9 bases lay in between. The CDR3 contains 14 residues. The CDR3: CASSQGSGYYGYTF. The CDR3 region has the DNA TGTGCCAGCAGCCAAGGATCAGGGTACTATGGCTACACCTTC.

This chain joins TRBV11-2 and TRBJ1-1; no definite D call. With 0 bases removed from V and 0 bases from J, the gap between germline ends came to 8 bases. Germline V gene lookup returns CDR1 SGHAT and CDR2 FQNNGV. The CDR3 totals 15 residues. The CDR3 nucleotides are TGTGCCAGCAGCTTAGAACGAAACATGAACACTGAAGCTTTCTTT. Translation: CASSLERNMNTEAFF.

The chain uses TRBV6-5 and TRBJ2-1, with D hard to call. V shed 8 bases and J shed 4 bases, with 9 bases lying between them. CDR3 length: 12 residues. The germline V gene encodes CDR1 MNHEY and CDR2 SVGAGI. The CDR3 bases are TGTGCCAGCGCGGCTTTTTACAATGAGCAGTTCTTC. Amino acids: CASAAFYNEQFF.

The table lists this clone with a few counts. The V gene is TRBV19, the J gene TRBJ1-3, with 10 positions matching TRBD1. The germline V gene has CDR1 LNHDA and CDR2 SQIVND (reference sequence). This CDR3 has 14 residues. The ends lost 10 bases at V and 6 bases at J; junction bases unmatched: 9. The CDR3 spells CAIPGGQGLNTIYF. The DNA of the CDR3 is TGTGCCATCCCCGGGGGACAGGGGTTAAACACCATATATTTT.

The chain links TRBV11-3 to TRBJ2-7; 9 bases are shared with TRBD1. In germline, CDR1 is SGHNT, CDR2 YENEEA. CDR3 length equals 14 residues. V gave up 1 base and J gave up 6 bases; unmatched junction bases: 4. CDR3 protein: CASSLGDRAREQYF. CDR3 in DNA: TGTGCCAGCAGCTTAGGGGACAGGGCACGCGAGCAGTACTTC.

This rearrangement joins TRBV19 to TRBJ2-3; maybe TRBD1 (6 bases). V lost 1 base, J lost 3 bases, and 17 bases lay in between. CDR1 is LNHDA, CDR2 SQIVND, per germline (reference sequence). The CDR3 has 17 residues. CDR3 sequence (DNA): TGTGCCAGTAGTATAGTGGGCAGGGGAAGGGCGACAGATACGCAGTATTTT. Amino acids: CASSIVGRGRATDTQYF.

In its sample, this clone was seen once. The chain links TRBV4-2 to TRBJ1-2; no firm D call. This CDR3 has 12 amino acids. Germline V lookup: CDR1 LGHNA, CDR2 YNFKEQ. The V end lost 5 bases, the J end lost 2 bases, and 6 bases lay between the germline ends. The CDR3 here is CASSGGNYGYTF. Written as DNA, the CDR3 is TGTGCCAGCAGCGGCGGCAACTATGGCTACACCTTC.

This chain uses TRBV29-1 with TRBJ2-7, with D perhaps matching TRBD1 (6 bases). This CDR3 has 13 residues. Germline V gene data show CDR1 as SQVTM and CDR2 as ANQGSEA. Trimming pared 8 bases from V and 2 bases from J, leaving 16 bases between. The CDR3 coding sequence is TGCAGCATTTGGGACACCAACACCTACGAGCAGTACTTC. Protein sequence: CSIWDTNTYEQYF.

As regards this clone: At the DNA level, this CDR3 is encoded by other sequences in the same sample as well. This sequence joins TRBV19 and TRBJ1-1; no clear D gene. Germline loops: CDR1 LNHDA, CDR2 SQIVND (reference sequence). V lost 1 base and J 2 bases, leaving 14 bases between the germline ends. The CDR3 is 16 residues long. CDR3 sequence (DNA): TGTGCCAGTAGTATAGGGGCAGGAGGAAGAAACACTGAAGCTTTCTTT. Amino acid sequence: CASSIGAGGRNTEAFF.

The chain carries TRBV12-5 and TRBJ2-7; a possible D gene is TRBD1 (5 bases). V was pared by 4 bases and J by 6 bases, with 16 bases between. The CDR3 consists of 14 residues. Germline CDR1 LGHNT, CDR2 FRNRAP. The CDR3: CASGSTAWMSEQYF. CDR3 nucleotides: TGTGCTAGTGGTTCGACAGCCTGGATGTCCGAGCAGTACTTC.

The chain employs TRBV11-2 and TRBJ2-5, with TRBD1 as a possible D gene (7 bases). Deletions cut 3 bases from V and 1 base from J, with 12 bases between. The CDR3 spans 15 residues. Germline CDR1 SGHAT, CDR2 FQNNGV. CDR3 protein: CASSFGGTVQETQYF. The CDR3 DNA reads TGTGCCAGCAGCTTTGGCGGGACAGTCCAAGAGACCCAGTACTTC.

The chain employs TRBV29-1 and TRBJ1-2; D gene uncertain. Per the germline V gene, CDR1 is SQVTM and CDR2 is ANQGSEA. This CDR3 comprises 15 residues. The germline V and J ends were trimmed by 0 bases and 7 bases, with 18 bases remaining between them. CDR3 sequence (DNA): TGCAGCGTTGAAGATAACACGAGGCGAGGAGGTGGCTACACCTTC. Its protein is CSVEDNTRRGGGYTF. Variable domain in full (rest from reference TRBV29-1 and TRBJ1-2): SAVISQKPSRDICQRGTSLTIQCQVDSQVTMMFWYRQQPGQSLTLIATANQGSEATYESGFVIDKFPISRPNLTFSTLTVSNMSPEDSSIYLCSVEDNTRRGGGYTFGSGTRLTVV.

The chain links TRBV6-1 to TRBJ2-5; 9 bases fit TRBD2. CDR3 length: 16 amino acids. CDR1 MNHNS and CDR2 SASEGT come from the germline V gene. After removal of 4 bases from V and 5 bases from J, the junction contained 11 bases not matched to a gene. The CDR3 DNA sequence: TGTGCCAGCAGTGCCATCCGCGGGGGGGCCAAGGAGACCCAGTACTTC. Translation: CASSAIRGGAKETQYF.